This T cell receptor beta chain was recorded in a study of PD-1 blockade in classical Hodgkin lymphoma. Whole-study context: Patients were administered nivolumab (3 mg/kg intravenously) every 2 weeks. Findings and caveats of the study: Repertoires differed for reasons still undefined, possibly disease activity or prior therapy.

Libraries were prepared by immunoSEQ multiplex PCR; TCRdb keeps only in-frame clonotypes and omits some of them. This table holds about 93,000 clones, around 80% found once. This clone was recorded a few times. What it binds is not known. In germline, CDR1 is MNHNS, CDR2 SASEGT. The junction had 4 bases not matched to a gene; V was cut back by 6 bases and J by 1 base. The CDR3 spans 15 residues. The time point denotes: cycle 4 day 1 (C4D1), after 6 weeks of nivolumab. Patients all relapsed after autologous stem cell transplantation, and there was variation in brentuximab vedotin exposure. The clonotype comes from a human donor with classical Hodgkin lymphoma. The chain carries TRBV6-1 and TRBJ1-5; 9 nucleotides agree with TRBD1. The specimen comprised peripheral blood mononuclear cells (PBMCs), sampled before the fourth cycle of nivolumab. CDR3 nucleotides: TGTGCCAGCAGGTGGGACAGGGCGAGCAATCAGCCCCAGCATTTT. This gives the protein CASRWDRASNQPQHF.